This TCR beta chain emerged from a study of identical twins. Germline V gene lookup returns CDR1 MNHEY and CDR2 SVGEGT. CDR3 length equals 14 residues. J was trimmed by 3 bases and V by 5 bases; bases with no gene match: 5. A universal primer site came from template switching; cDNA carried unique molecular identifiers. One entry per CDR3 protein results from TCRdb running MiXCR on the 5' RACE reads. In the table there are approximately 600,000 distinct CDR3 sequences, roughly 7.2% of which are singletons. In its sample, this clonotype was seen a few times. These same data were also listed under a study on yellow fever vaccine responses in identical twins. That investigation notes: Reportedly, the response of twins' T cells to the vaccine seemed partly convergent, partly personalized.

This TCR came from a woman younger than 35 in good health. The gene calls are TRBV6-2 or TRBV6-3 and TRBJ1-2, with 8 positions matching TRBD1. The sequenced material came from PBMCs. The CDR3 DNA reads as TGTGCCAGCAGTGGAGGACAGGGCTACTATGGCTACACCTTC. Its translation: CASSGGQGYYGYTF.